Presented here are 19 T cell receptor beta chains from one specimen sequenced in a study of early T cells in non-severe SARS-CoV-2 infection. MiXCR was run by TCRdb on the 5' RACE reads, yielding one entry per CDR3 protein. The table lists some 33,000 distinct CDR3 sequences, 5.5% to 7% of them singletons. Sequenced: whole blood. The receptor source for this set is an adult who was a healthcare worker with PCR-confirmed SARS-CoV-2 infection or an uninfected control (not recorded which).

This clonotype was recorded many times. V is TRBV5-6 and J is TRBJ1-4; TRBD1 agrees at 11 bases. V lost 4 bases and J lost 0; bases outside the gene matches: 11. CDR3 length: 19 amino acids. Germline loops: CDR1 SGHDT, CDR2 YYEEEE. This chain's CDR3 is CASSRMGQGGHATNEKLFF. The CDR3, as DNA: TGTGCCAGCAGCCGTATGGGACAGGGGGGACATGCAACTAATGAAAAACTGTTTTTT.

This clonotype was picked up many times. J is TRBJ2-5 and V is TRBV5-1; D is perhaps TRBD1 (5 bases). The CDR3 runs to 15 residues. Germline V lookup: CDR1 SGHRS, CDR2 YFSETQ. V was pared by 0 bases and J by 0 bases, with 9 bases between. The DNA for the CDR3 is TGCGCCAGCAGCTTGGGGCAGGGAAACCAAGAGACCCAGTACTTC. This sequence encodes CASSLGQGNQETQYF. Filled out from reference TRBV5-1 and TRBJ2-5, the complete variable domain reads KAGVTQTPRYLIKTRGQQVTLSCSPISGHRSVSWYQQTPGQGLQFLFEYFSETQRNKGNFPGRFSGRQFSNSRSEMNVSTLELGDSALYLCASSLGQGNQETQYFGPGTRLLVL.

This clonotype came up many times. The chain couples TRBV28 to TRBJ2-1; 12 bases are a match to TRBD2. The CDR3 loop spans 17 amino acids. V gave up 5 bases and J gave up 8 bases; unmatched junction bases: 13. Germline V gene data show CDR1 as MDHEN and CDR2 as SYDVKM. CDR3 sequence: CASSTRLAGALLDEQFF. DNA of the CDR3: TGTGCCAGCAGTACCCGACTAGCGGGGGCATTATTAGATGAGCAGTTCTTC.

This clonotype was observed a few times. This chain connects TRBV7-9 to TRBJ2-7; the match to TRBD1 covers 7 bases. J was trimmed by 5 bases and V by 5 bases; bases with no gene match: 6. CDR3 size: 13 residues. Germline-derived CDR1 and CDR2 are SEHNR and FQNEAQ (reference sequence). Here the CDR3 reads CASSLGTVHEQYF. The DNA for the CDR3 is TGTGCCAGCAGCCTCGGGACAGTTCACGAGCAGTACTTC.

This clonotype occurred many times. The chain combines TRBV27 with TRBJ2-7; D is ambiguous. This CDR3 is built from 13 residues. The V gene lost 2 bases and the J gene lost 1 base, with 6 bases spanning the gap. Per germline, CDR1 MNHEY and CDR2 SMNVEV (reference sequence). CDR3 region: CASSLQVSYEQYF. The CDR3 coding sequence is TGTGCCAGCAGTTTACAGGTATCCTACGAGCAGTACTTC.

This clonotype was recorded many times. CDR3 nucleotides: TGCGCCAGCAGTTATGACAGGACTGAAGCTTTCTTT. Amino acids: CASSYDRTEAFF. The chain recombines TRBV5-1 with TRBJ1-1; D perhaps matches TRBD1 (6 bases). Looked up from germline, CDR1 is SGHRS and CDR2 is YFSETQ. The V and J ends lost 5 bases and 5 bases respectively, with 10 bases between them. The CDR3 has 12 residues.

This clonotype was seen at least ten times. The chain joins TRBV5-6 to TRBJ2-4, with 11 bases aligning to TRBD1. Germline CDR1 reads SGHDT; CDR2 reads YYEEEE. The J segment lost 4 bases and the V segment lost 4 bases, leaving 10 bases of the junction unmatched. This CDR3 comprises 17 residues. In nucleotides, the CDR3 is TGTGCCAGCAGCCCGGGGACAGGGGGTTTCTCTAAAAACATTCAGTACTTC. Encoded protein: CASSPGTGGFSKNIQYF.

This clonotype was counted a few times. The chain employs TRBV6-1 and TRBJ1-6, with 7 positions matching TRBD1. The germline CDR1 and CDR2 sequences are MNHNS and SASEGT. The CDR3 covers 15 residues. The V segment lost 3 bases and the J segment 7 bases; nucleotides outside the gene matches: 6. CDR3 nucleotide sequence: TGTGCCAGCAGTGACGACCCCAGGGGGAATTCACCCCTCCACTTT. Its translation: CASSDDPRGNSPLHF.

This clonotype occurred many times. The chain joins TRBV28 to TRBJ2-7; no clear D gene. The CDR3 covers 14 residues. V was shortened by 2 bases and J by 9 bases, with 17 bases between the two germline ends. CDR1 is MDHEN, CDR2 SYDVKM, per germline. The CDR3 here is CASSLTTSLRRQYF. CDR3 DNA: TGTGCCAGCAGTTTAACCACATCCCTACGGCGGCAGTACTTC. Based on the CDR3 plus reference TRBV28 and TRBJ2-7, the full variable domain is DVKVTQSSRYLVKRTGEKVFLECVQDMDHENMFWYRQDPGLGLRLIYFSYDVKMKEKGDIPEGYSVSREKKERFSLILESASTNQTSMYLCASSLTTSLRRQYFGPGTRLTVT.

This clonotype was seen repeatedly, ten times or more. CDR3 DNA sequence: TGTGCCAGCAGCGACAGAGTCAATGAGCAGTTCTTC. Its translation is CASSDRVNEQFF. V and J are TRBV7-3 and TRBJ2-1, with D tentatively TRBD1 (5 bases). The germline gives CDR1 SGHTA, CDR2 FQGTGA. V lost 5 bases and J lost 6, with 8 bases in between. CDR3 length equals 12 residues.

In its sample, this clonotype was seen many times. V is TRBV12-3 or TRBV12-4 and J is TRBJ1-1; D is ambiguous. V dropped 4 bases and J dropped 4 bases, with 13 bases sitting between them. The CDR3 has 14 residues. CDR3 amino acids: CASSYRGWGTEAFF. DNA of the CDR3: TGTGCCAGCAGTTATCGGGGTTGGGGCACTGAAGCTTTCTTT.

This clonotype was counted many times. The V call is TRBV24-1, the J call TRBJ1-2, with a tentative D call TRBD1 (5 bases). This CDR3 region has 14 residues. Germline CDR1 KGHDR, CDR2 SFDVKD. The V end was cut by 5 bases, the J end by 1 base, with 10 bases between. The CDR3 DNA reads TGTGCCACCAGTGGTACAGGAAATAACTATGGCTACACCTTC. Translating gives CATSGTGNNYGYTF.

This clonotype was seen only a few times. The chain recombines TRBV18 with TRBJ2-3; TRBD2 agrees at 9 bases. V dropped 2 bases and J dropped 6; count of bases not matched to a gene: 6. The CDR3 is 15 amino acids. CDR1 and CDR2 from the germline V gene are KGHSH and LQKENI. This CDR3 is CASSPDRLAGDTQYF. For the CDR3, the DNA is TGTGCCAGCTCACCAGATCGGCTAGCGGGGGATACGCAGTATTTT.

This clonotype was detected many times. The chain carries TRBV20-1 and TRBJ2-5, with D perhaps TRBD1 or TRBD2 (5 bases each). Trimming took off 0 bases at V and 4 bases at J, with 15 bases between the two ends. This CDR3 is built from 15 residues. Germline-derived CDR1 and CDR2 are DFQATT and SNEGSKA (reference sequence). CDR3 region: CSARDIRQRGETQYF. CDR3 sequence (DNA): TGCAGTGCTAGAGATATCCGACAGAGGGGAGAGACCCAGTACTTC.

The sample holds many counts of this clonotype. V is TRBV15 and J is TRBJ2-2; D ambiguous. The ends were cut back, 0 bases at V and 2 bases at J, with 10 bases in the middle. Germline loops: CDR1 LNHNV, CDR2 YYDKDF (reference sequence). This CDR3 region has 16 residues. In DNA, the CDR3 is TGTGCCACCAGCAGAGATCAAGGACCAAACACCGGGGAGCTGTTTTTT. Translated, it gives CATSRDQGPNTGELFF.

This clonotype was counted at least ten times. The rearrangement uses TRBV6-4 and TRBJ2-3, with 8 positions matching TRBD2. CDR3 length: 14 residues. The germline gives CDR1 MRHNA, CDR2 SNTAGT. Trimming removed 3 bases from V and 1 base from J; junction bases left unmatched: 0. The CDR3 protein is CASSERGGTDTQYF. In DNA form, the CDR3 reads TGTGCCAGCAGTGAGCGGGGGGGCACAGATACGCAGTATTTT.

This clonotype was seen ten or more times. The chain couples TRBV27 to TRBJ1-3; no reliable D call. CDR3 length: 15 amino acids. Germline V gene sequence: CDR1 MNHEY, CDR2 SMNVEV (reference sequence). V was trimmed by 0 bases and J by 3 bases, leaving 9 bases between them. This CDR3 is CASSLSRGFGNTIYF. In DNA, the CDR3 is TGTGCCAGCAGTTTATCTCGGGGTTTTGGAAACACCATATATTTT.

This clonotype was detected ten times or more. The chain combines TRBV5-4 with TRBJ2-7; weak D call: TRBD2 (6 bases). Trimming took 5 bases from V and 2 from J, leaving 17 bases between them. This CDR3 is 15 amino acids long. Germline V gene sequence: CDR1 SGHNT, CDR2 YYREEE (reference sequence). This CDR3 reads CASSQTGLNTYEQYF. The CDR3 coding sequence is TGTGCCAGCAGTCAAACGGGACTGAATACCTACGAGCAGTACTTC.

This clonotype was detected only a few times. CDR3 sequence reads: CASDRSPNYGYTF. The CDR3 DNA reads as TGTGCCAGTGACAGGAGTCCTAACTATGGCTACACCTTC. The rearrangement links TRBV6-1 to TRBJ1-2; tentatively, D is TRBD1 (6 bases). CDR3 length: 13 residues. The V gene's germline CDR1 is MNHNS and CDR2 SASEGT. V lost 9 bases and J 0 bases, leaving 11 bases between the germline ends.